This T cell receptor (beta chain) came from a study of CD8+ T cells in alopecia areata. Study-wide results and limits: Whether baseline CD8+ expansion is linked to response remains uncertain, given a single nonresponder.

Germline-derived CDR1 and CDR2 are LGHNA and YNFKEQ. This CDR3 region has 16 residues. V was cut by 3 bases and J by 4 bases, with 15 bases left in between. cDNA serving as the sequencing template came from extracted, reverse transcribed RNA. Here immunoSEQ multiplex PCR was the method, and the copy in TCRdb shows in-frame clones only, minus some. The sample lists hundreds of thousands of clones, roughly 60% seen once, with 0.75% to 0.95% in the top ten. Remarks on this clone: The antigen is unknown.

Treatment in this sample: oral pan-JAK inhibitor, 5-10 mg twice daily. This TCR was recovered from a human donor with alopecia areata. This chain uses TRBV4-2 with TRBJ2-2; D possibly corresponds to TRBD1 (6 bases). The specimen was CD4+ T cells sorted from blood, collected at roughly week 53, from a patient treated with tofacitinib. The CDR3 is CASSQNRAWGTGELFF. CDR3 nucleotides: TGTGCCAGCAGCCAGAACAGGGCCTGGGGCACCGGGGAGCTGTTTTTT.